Below, 18 T cell receptor beta chains from the same sample are listed, as sequenced in a study of T cell responses to AZD1222 COVID-19 vaccine. Using immunoSEQ multiplex PCR, the repertoire was profiled, and TCRdb retains in-frame clones only, with some absent. The table has nearly 110,000 clones, roughly 90% seen once; the top ten hold roughly 4.3%. The sequencing here drew on peripheral blood, taken on day 0 of AZD1222 vaccination. These receptors were collected from an adult in good health.

This clone was seen a handful of times. The chain's CDR3 is CASSRGTGRNSPLHF. The CDR3 region has the DNA TGTGCCAGCAGCCGGGGAACAGGACGTAATTCACCCCTCCACTTT. V and J are TRBV5-6 and TRBJ1-6; D perhaps matches TRBD1 (5 bases). Trimming removed 4 bases from V and 6 bases from J, with 14 bases in between. This CDR3 is 15 amino acids long. CDR1 SGHDT and CDR2 YYEEEE come from the germline V gene.

Remarks on this clone: One end of the junction does not line up with germline, which may come from a read error. The J gene is TRBJ2-1, the V gene TRBV27; D is unclear. Germline CDR1 reads MNHEY; CDR2 reads SMNVEV (reference sequence). The CDR3 extends over 13 amino acids. The CDR3 DNA sequence: TGTGCCAGCAGTCCCCTAAACCTCAATGGGCAGTTCTTC. Its translation: CASSPLNLNGQFF.

This chain links TRBV9 with TRBJ2-3; D gene uncertain. From germline, CDR1 is SGDLS and CDR2 YYNGEE. The CDR3 is 12 residues long. The V end lost 0 bases, the J end lost 2 bases, and 1 base lay between the germline ends. Here the CDR3 reads CASSVVTDTQYF. The CDR3 nucleotides read TGTGCCAGCAGCGTAGTCACAGATACGCAGTATTTT.

The chain joins TRBV5-1 to TRBJ2-1; 7 bases align to TRBD1. Per the germline V gene, CDR1 is SGHRS and CDR2 is YFSETQ. The CDR3 runs 14 residues. V was pared by 4 bases and J by 3 bases, with 4 bases of the junction left unmatched. The CDR3 coding sequence is TGCGCCAGCAGCGCAGGGGGTCGCTACAATGAGCAGTTCTTC. It codes for CASSAGGRYNEQFF. Together with reference TRBV5-1 and TRBJ2-1, the CDR3 gives the full variable domain: KAGVTQTPRYLIKTRGQQVTLSCSPISGHRSVSWYQQTPGQGLQFLFEYFSETQRNKGNFPGRFSGRQFSNSRSEMNVSTLELGDSALYLCASSAGGRYNEQFFGPGTRLTVL.

This clone appeared a few times. The chain combines TRBV9 with TRBJ1-2; 7 bases agree with TRBD1. Germline V CDR1 and CDR2: SGDLS, YYNGEE. CDR3 length: 16 residues. V lost 4 bases to trimming and J lost 0 bases; unmatched junction nucleotides: 9. The chain's CDR3 is CASSSQSRGPNYGYTF. For the CDR3, the DNA is TGTGCCAGCAGCTCGCAGAGTAGGGGGCCTAACTATGGCTACACCTTC.

This chain links TRBV7-3 with TRBJ2-3; 7 nucleotides line up with TRBD2. The CDR3 extends over 15 amino acids. Germline V gives CDR1 SGHTA, CDR2 FQGTGA. The ends lost 1 base at V and 1 base at J; junction bases unmatched: 2. CDR3 in amino acids: CASSLSGSGTDTQYF. The CDR3 DNA reads TGTGCCAGCAGCTTAAGCGGGAGTGGCACAGATACGCAGTATTTT.

The rearrangement uses TRBV7-9 and TRBJ1-6; D not resolved. The germline V gene encodes CDR1 SEHNR and CDR2 FQNEAQ (reference sequence). V was clipped by 1 base and J by 0 bases, with 13 bases between them. CDR3 length: 18 amino acids. CDR3 amino acids: CASSLGSGESSYNSPLHF. CDR3 nucleotide sequence: TGTGCCAGCAGCTTAGGCTCTGGCGAGAGCTCCTATAATTCACCCCTCCACTTT.

V and J are TRBV7-6 and TRBJ2-7; 9 bases line up with TRBD2. Losses at the gene ends were 1 base for V and 0 bases for J; bases not matched to a gene: 7. Germline V gene lookup returns CDR1 SGHVS and CDR2 FNYEAQ. This CDR3 comprises 17 residues. The DNA of the CDR3 is TGTGCCAGCAGCTTAGGTCTAGCGGGAAAGTACTCCTACGAGCAGTACTTC. Encoded protein: CASSLGLAGKYSYEQYF.

The genes are TRBV6-6 and TRBJ2-7, with D tentatively TRBD2 (7 bases). Trimming stripped 6 bases from V and 6 bases from J, with 21 bases between. The germline V gene encodes CDR1 MNHNY and CDR2 SVGAGI (reference sequence). This CDR3 has 15 amino acids. The CDR3 protein is CASSNPAGLGGEQYF. The DNA for the CDR3 is TGTGCCAGCAGCAATCCCGCAGGACTAGGGGGCGAGCAGTACTTC.

CDR3 coding DNA: TGCAGCGTTGAAGGTCCTCTGGGGGGGACCCAGTACTTC. This translates into CSVEGPLGGTQYF. The rearrangement uses TRBV29-1 and TRBJ2-5; TRBD2 is a possible D gene (6 bases). CDR3 length equals 13 residues. CDR1 is SQVTM and CDR2 is ANQGSEA in the germline V gene. The V end lost 1 base, the J end lost 7 bases, and 13 bases lay between the germline ends. The full variable domain, rest sourced from reference TRBV29-1 and TRBJ2-5, is SAVISQKPSRDICQRGTSLTIQCQVDSQVTMMFWYRQQPGQSLTLIATANQGSEATYESGFVIDKFPISRPNLTFSTLTVSNMSPEDSSIYLCSVEGPLGGTQYFGPGTRLLVL.

This chain joins TRBV6-6 and TRBJ2-7; 8 bases align to TRBD1. The V gene's germline CDR1 is MNHNY and CDR2 SVGAGI (reference sequence). With 7 bases clipped from V and 4 bases from J, the junction kept 12 bases outside the gene matches. The CDR3 runs 15 residues. The CDR3 loop reads CASTAIDRGTYEQYF. The CDR3 nucleotides are TGTGCCAGCACCGCGATCGACAGGGGCACGTACGAGCAGTACTTC.

V and J are TRBV25-1 and TRBJ1-2; 10 nucleotides agree with TRBD1. CDR1 is MGHDK, CDR2 SYGVNS, per germline. V dropped 2 bases and J dropped 1; count of bases not matched to a gene: 7. This CDR3 comprises 17 residues. The CDR3 is CASSESRGQGINYGYTF. CDR3 nucleotide sequence: TGTGCCAGCAGTGAAAGCCGGGGACAGGGGATTAACTATGGCTACACCTTC.

This chain joins TRBV24-1 and TRBJ2-1; 7 bases line up with TRBD2. Germline-derived CDR1 and CDR2 are KGHDR and SFDVKD. The CDR3 length is 16 residues. Trimming removed 3 bases from V and 3 bases from J; junction bases left unmatched: 7. In DNA, the CDR3 is TGTGCCACCAGTGATAGCGGCGGGAGTTACTACAATGAGCAGTTCTTC. Amino acid sequence: CATSDSGGSYYNEQFF.

This clone occurred a few times. The chain links TRBV7-8 to TRBJ1-1; the D is unclear. The germline V gene has CDR1 SGHVS and CDR2 FQNEAQ. CDR3 length: 13 residues. The V gene lost 0 bases and the J gene lost 1 base, with 3 bases spanning the gap. The CDR3 bases are TGTGCCAGCAGCTTAGCAGAGAACACTGAAGCTTTCTTT. Protein product: CASSLAENTEAFF.

Only a few counts were recorded for this clone. V and J are TRBV24-1 and TRBJ1-2; no firm D call. V was trimmed by 4 bases and J by 8 bases, leaving 10 bases between them. The CDR3 is 12 amino acids. Germline CDR1 and CDR2: KGHDR and SFDVKD. The CDR3 nucleotides read TGTGCCACCAGTGACCGGATTCGGGGCTACACCTTC. This translates into CATSDRIRGYTF.

The V gene is TRBV19, the J gene TRBJ2-7, with 9 bases lining up with TRBD1. J gave up 3 bases and V 4 bases, and 1 base lay outside the gene matches. The CDR3 contains 13 residues. CDR1 LNHDA and CDR2 SQIVND come from the germline V gene (reference sequence). CDR3 residues: CASSRDRVYEQYF. CDR3 coding DNA: TGTGCCAGTAGTAGGGACAGGGTCTACGAGCAGTACTTC.

The gene calls are TRBV28 and TRBJ1-4; no firm D call. The CDR3 contains 15 residues. Per germline, CDR1 MDHEN and CDR2 SYDVKM. Trimming took 3 bases from V and 7 from J, leaving 15 bases between them. In DNA, the CDR3 is TGTGCCAGCAGTTTGCTTCATCATTCAGGTGAAAAACTGTTTTTT. This codes for CASSLLHHSGEKLFF.

This clone has just a few counts. The chain links TRBV28 to TRBJ1-2, with 10 bases that match TRBD1. CDR1 MDHEN and CDR2 SYDVKM come from the germline V gene. V shed 5 bases, J shed 4 bases, and the junction held 10 bases outside the gene matches. The CDR3 sequence is 16 residues long. CDR3 coding DNA: TGTGCCAGCAGTCGGGACAGGGGAGTAGGAGTCTATGGCTACACCTTC. It is translated as CASSRDRGVGVYGYTF.